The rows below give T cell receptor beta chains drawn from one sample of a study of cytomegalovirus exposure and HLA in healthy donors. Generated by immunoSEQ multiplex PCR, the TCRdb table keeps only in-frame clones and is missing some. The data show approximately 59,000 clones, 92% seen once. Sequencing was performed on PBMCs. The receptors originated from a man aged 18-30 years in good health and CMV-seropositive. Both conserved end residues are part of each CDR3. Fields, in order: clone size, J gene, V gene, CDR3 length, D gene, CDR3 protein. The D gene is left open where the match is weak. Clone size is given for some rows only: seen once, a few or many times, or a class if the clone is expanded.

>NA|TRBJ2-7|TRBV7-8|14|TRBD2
CASSPATSGYEQYF
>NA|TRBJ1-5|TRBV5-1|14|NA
CASSLDKVSQPQHF
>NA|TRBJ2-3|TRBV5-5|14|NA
CASSQGPGADTQYF
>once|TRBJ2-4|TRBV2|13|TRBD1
CASSPQTGNIQYF
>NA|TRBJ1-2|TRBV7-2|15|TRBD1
CASSLGGQGIYGYTF
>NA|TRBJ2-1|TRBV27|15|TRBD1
CASSWTGSSYNEQFF
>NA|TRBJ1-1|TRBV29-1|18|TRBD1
CSPFTFTAGGGWDTEAFF
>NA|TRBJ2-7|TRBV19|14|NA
CASSTHSRGYEQYF
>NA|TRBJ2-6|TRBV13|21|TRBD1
CASSKEEIGDRGDSGANVLTF
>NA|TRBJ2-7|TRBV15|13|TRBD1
CAARTGSSYEQYF
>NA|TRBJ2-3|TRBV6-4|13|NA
CASSSRDTDTQYF
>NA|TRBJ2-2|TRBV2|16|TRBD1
CASNSRGQGAAGELFF
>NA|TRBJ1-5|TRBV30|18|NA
CAWSFPGLGARSNQPQHF
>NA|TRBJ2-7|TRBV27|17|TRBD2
CASTMKSTSGRGSEQYF
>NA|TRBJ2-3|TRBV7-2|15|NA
CASSLDGGGSDTQYF
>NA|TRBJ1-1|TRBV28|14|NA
CASTPPDRNTEAFF
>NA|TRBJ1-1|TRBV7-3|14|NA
CASSLGAPNTEAFF
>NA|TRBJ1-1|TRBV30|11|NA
CACGDLAEAFF
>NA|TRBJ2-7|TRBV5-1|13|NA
CASSSTRSYEQYF
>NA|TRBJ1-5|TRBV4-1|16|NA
CASSQAAHLEGSPQHF
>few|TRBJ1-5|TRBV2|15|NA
CASSVLQGSNQPQHF
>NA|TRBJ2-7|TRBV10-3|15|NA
CAISEPNKLSYEQYF
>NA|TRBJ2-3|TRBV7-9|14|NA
CASSLQSGTDTQYF
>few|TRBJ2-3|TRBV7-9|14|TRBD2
CASSLGGGLGTQYF
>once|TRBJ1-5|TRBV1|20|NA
CTSSQDRCPVQGYSNQPQHF
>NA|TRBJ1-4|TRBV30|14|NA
CAWRRGRVDEKLFF
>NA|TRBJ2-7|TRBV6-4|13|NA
CAPQPAGLYEQYF
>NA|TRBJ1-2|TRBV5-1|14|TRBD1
CASSGTGGVYGYTF
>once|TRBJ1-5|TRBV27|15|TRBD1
CASSLEGGVGQPQHF
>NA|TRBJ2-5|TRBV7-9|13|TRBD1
CASSLGGRETQYF
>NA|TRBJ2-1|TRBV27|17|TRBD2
CASRTRTSGRAYNEQFF
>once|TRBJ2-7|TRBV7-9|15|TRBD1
CASSQGQGVYGEQYF
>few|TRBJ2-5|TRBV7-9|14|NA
CASSSYQGQETQYF
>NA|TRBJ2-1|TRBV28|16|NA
CASSPLGTGTSNEQFF
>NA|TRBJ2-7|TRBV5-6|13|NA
CASRSGTNYEQYF
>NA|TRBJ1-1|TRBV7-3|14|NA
CASSLKAGSTEAFF
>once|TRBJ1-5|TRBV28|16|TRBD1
CASSQTSGQANQPQHF
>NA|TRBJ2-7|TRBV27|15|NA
CASSLSWGSEGEQYF
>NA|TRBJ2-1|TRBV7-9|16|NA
CASSSIPGLSHNEQFF
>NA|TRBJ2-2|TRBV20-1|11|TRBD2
CSAGGAGELFF
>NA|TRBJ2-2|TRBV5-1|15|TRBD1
CASSGQGGNTGELFF
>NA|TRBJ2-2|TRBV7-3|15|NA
CASSLTRENTGELFF
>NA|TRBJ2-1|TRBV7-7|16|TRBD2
CASSFGLAGSSGEQFF
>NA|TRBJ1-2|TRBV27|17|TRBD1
CASRPGSHSGGLHGYTF
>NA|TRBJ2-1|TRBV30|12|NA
CAWKRLVNSQFF
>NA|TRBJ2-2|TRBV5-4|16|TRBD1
CASSHQTGGEWGELFF
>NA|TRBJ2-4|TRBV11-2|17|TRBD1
CASSLDIGQGRSNIQYF
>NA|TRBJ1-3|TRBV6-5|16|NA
CASSYSGGQPGNTIYF
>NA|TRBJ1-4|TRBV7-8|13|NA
CASSLLAREKLFF
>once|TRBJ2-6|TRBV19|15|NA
CASVRVSSGANVLTF
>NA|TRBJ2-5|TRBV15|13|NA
CATAGQVVETQYF
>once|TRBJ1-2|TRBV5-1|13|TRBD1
CASSGGQGYGYTF
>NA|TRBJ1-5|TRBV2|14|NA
CASSEDRADQPQHF